Reported below is one T cell receptor (beta chain). Its antigen is still unknown. Germline trimming cut 2 bases from V and 2 bases from J; bases unmatched to any gene: 9. The CDR3 is made up of 17 amino acids. Germline-derived CDR1 and CDR2 are KGHSH and LQKENI. This entry belongs to a study of shared clonotypes between healthy human individuals. Looking at the study overall: The cohort comprised a couple of women and a few men. Their ages spanned 18 to 49 years.

It was CD45RO-negative cells, positively selected for CCR7, that made up naive CD8 cells, with terminally differentiated effector memory CD45RA+ cells excluded. Points from the study as a whole: Some naive CD4 clonotypes, 4% to 6%, turned up in common across several donors. Naive subsets tended to show greater estimated richness than memory subsets.

In the original workflow: Junction-only sequences produced by ImmunoSEQ had no quality scores, so filtering differed. The table came from immunoSEQ multiplex PCR; TCRdb's copy has only in-frame clones and leaves some out. That table supplies the V and J calls and clone size; D and trimming were determined from the DNA. The sample has around 2,100,000 clones; roughly 94% are singletons. The material sequenced was naive CD8+ T cells sorted from blood. This TCR derives from a man between 18 and 35 years old in good health. The chain uses TRBV18 and TRBJ1-1; 9 bases align to TRBD1. The CDR3 bases are TGTGCCAGCTCACCAAACAGGGGGCGAGGGAGAAACACTGAAGCTTTCTTT. Translating it yields CASSPNRGRGRNTEAFF.